This entry describes one T cell receptor beta chain. Its antigen is currently not known. Base qualities are not provided; no much larger clone lies one nucleotide away. The Miltenyi Naive CD4+ T Cell Isolation kit was used to purify naive CD4+ T cells, and CD25 microbeads were used to remove Tregs. Tregs, naive and memory CD4+ T cells from tumor, blood and ipsilateral draining lymph nodes of a few breast cancer patients underwent full-length TCR alpha and beta sequencing. Mononuclear cells from lymph nodes or 40 to 60 ml of peripheral blood were isolated by Ficoll density gradient centrifugation. FACS confirmed that the sorted cell populations were more than 90% pure. Amplification of full-length TCR variable regions was done by 5' RACE PCR using constant-region reverse primers, and this step was followed by semi-nested PCR with Nested Universal Primer A. The ReliaPrep RNA Cell Miniprep System was used to extract total RNA, which was then reverse transcribed into 5'RACE-ready cDNA with the SMARTer RACE 5'/3' Kit. An Illumina MiSeq was used to sequence the full-length TCR alpha and beta libraries, which had been barcoded with multiplex adaptors. In the authors' own workflow: For each of nine subset-tissue groups, sequencing data from the five patients were combined, and the groups were compared by unsupervised clustering of TCR gene usage. The Morisita-Horn index, with shared sequences weighted by their contribution to each repertoire, was used to calculate repertoire similarity. TCRdb took the public reads, trimmed them with fastp at Q25, ran MiXCR for clone calling and kept in-frame beta chains. Each record represents a unique CDR3 protein, reported with the most common genes and DNA among its rows. The V and J calls here are based on TCRdb, not the publication. This sample has under 15,000 distinct CDR3 sequences in its table, and about 25% of those were observed once. The ten largest clones take up around 2.9% of the sample.

This entry belongs to a study (dated by TCRdb to between 2014 and 2017). Background for the entire study: The study tested whether tumor-infiltrating Tregs in breast cancer are recruited from blood Tregs or converted in situ from other CD4+ T cell subsets.

The germline V gene sets CDR1 to KGHSH and CDR2 to LQKENI. The CDR3 runs 14 residues from the cysteine to the phenylalanine. Solely the CDR3 DNA is kept, with 42 bases framed from the first base. Cut back by 2 bases and 0 bases, the V and J ends lie 7 bases apart. Overall study outcomes, separate from this receptor: The validation in the larger cohort was limited to a single TCR beta V-J rearrangement instead of whole repertoires. In terms of TCR gene usage, tumor memory CD4+ T cells clustered together with blood and lymph node memory CD4+ cells, as well as with lymph node naive CD4+ cells. The greatest overlap of tumor-infiltrating Treg TCR alpha and beta sequences was with tumor naive CD4+ T cells, followed next by blood naive CD4+ T cells.

The rearrangement combines TRBV18 with TRBJ1-1; the D gene is unclear. This TCR derives from a female donor with breast cancer. Sequenced sample: naive CD4+ T cells sorted from blood. What the cell subset or site label conveys for this sample: naive CD4+ T cells, CD4+CD45RA+CD25-. The DNA reads as follows: TGTGCCAGCTCACCAGGGGAAATGAACACTGAAGCTTTCTTT. The resulting protein is CASSPGEMNTEAFF.